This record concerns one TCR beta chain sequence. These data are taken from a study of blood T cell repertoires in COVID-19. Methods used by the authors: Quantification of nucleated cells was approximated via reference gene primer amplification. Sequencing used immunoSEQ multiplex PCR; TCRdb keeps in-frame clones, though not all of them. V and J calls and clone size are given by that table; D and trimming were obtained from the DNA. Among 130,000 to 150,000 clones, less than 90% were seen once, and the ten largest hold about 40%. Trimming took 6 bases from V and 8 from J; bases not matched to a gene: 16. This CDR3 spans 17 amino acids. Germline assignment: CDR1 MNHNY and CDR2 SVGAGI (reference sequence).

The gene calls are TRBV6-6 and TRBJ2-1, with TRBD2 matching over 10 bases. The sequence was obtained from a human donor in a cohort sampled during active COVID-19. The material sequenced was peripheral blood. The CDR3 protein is CASSRLGSGGGRDEQFF. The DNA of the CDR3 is TGTGCCAGCAGCCGACTAGGAAGCGGGGGGGGCAGGGATGAGCAGTTCTTC.